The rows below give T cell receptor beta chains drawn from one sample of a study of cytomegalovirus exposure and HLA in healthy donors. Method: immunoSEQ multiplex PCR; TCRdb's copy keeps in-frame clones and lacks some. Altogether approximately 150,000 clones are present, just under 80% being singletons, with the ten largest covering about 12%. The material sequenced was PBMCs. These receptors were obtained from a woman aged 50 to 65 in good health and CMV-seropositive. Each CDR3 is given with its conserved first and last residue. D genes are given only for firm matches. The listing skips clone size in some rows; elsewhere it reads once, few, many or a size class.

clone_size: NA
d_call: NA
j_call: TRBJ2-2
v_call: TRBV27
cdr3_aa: CASSLLSTPNTGELFF
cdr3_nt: TGTGCCAGCAGTTTATTGTCGACACCGAACACCGGGGAGCTGTTTTTT

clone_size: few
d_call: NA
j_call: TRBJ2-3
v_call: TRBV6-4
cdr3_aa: CASSDSGGGPDTQYF
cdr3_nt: TGTGCCAGCAGTGACTCGGGGGGGGGCCCAGATACGCAGTATTTT

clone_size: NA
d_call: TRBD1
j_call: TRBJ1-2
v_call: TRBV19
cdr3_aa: CASSRTGGNYGYTF
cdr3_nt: TGTGCCAGTAGTCGGACAGGGGGCAACTATGGCTACACCTTC

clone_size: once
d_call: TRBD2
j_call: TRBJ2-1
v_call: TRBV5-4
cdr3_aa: CASSSPSGGATYNEQFF
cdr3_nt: TGTGCCAGCAGCTCACCTAGCGGGGGTGCTACCTACAATGAGCAGTTCTTC

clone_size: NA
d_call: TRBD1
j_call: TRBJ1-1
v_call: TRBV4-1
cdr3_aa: CASSTGQGNTEAFF
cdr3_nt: TGCGCCAGCAGCACGGGACAGGGGAACACTGAAGCTTTCTTT

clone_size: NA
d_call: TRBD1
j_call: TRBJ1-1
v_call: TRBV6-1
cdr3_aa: CASSEVPGQPILNTEAFF
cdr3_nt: TGTGCCAGCAGTGAAGTCCCGGGACAGCCAATCTTGAACACTGAAGCTTTCTTT

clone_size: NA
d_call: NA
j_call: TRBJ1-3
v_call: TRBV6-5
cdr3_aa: CASSYGGGPGNTIYF
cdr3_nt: TGTGCCAGCAGTTACGGGGGGGGCCCTGGAAACACCATATATTTT

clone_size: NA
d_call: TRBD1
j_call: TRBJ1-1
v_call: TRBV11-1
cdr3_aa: CASGDRDRGTEAFF
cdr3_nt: TGTGCCAGCGGCGATCGGGACAGGGGGACTGAAGCTTTCTTT

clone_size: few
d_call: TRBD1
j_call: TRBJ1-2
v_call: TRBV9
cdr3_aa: CASSSRTGGGPNYGYTF
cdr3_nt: TGTGCCAGCAGCTCCCGGACAGGGGGGGGACCTAACTATGGCTACACCTTC

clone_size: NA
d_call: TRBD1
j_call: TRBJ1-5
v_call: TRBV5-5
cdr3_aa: CASSTGGTQPQHF
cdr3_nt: TGTGCCAGCAGCACAGGGGGTACTCAGCCCCAGCATTTT

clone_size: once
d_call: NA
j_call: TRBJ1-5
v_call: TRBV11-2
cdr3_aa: CASSLTGPSPQHF
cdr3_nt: TGTGCCAGCAGCCTAACAGGGCCTTCGCCCCAGCATTTT

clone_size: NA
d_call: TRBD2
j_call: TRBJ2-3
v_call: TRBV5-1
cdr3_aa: CASSGIRSGGARGTDTQYF
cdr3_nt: TGCGCCAGCAGCGGGATCAGGAGCGGGGGGGCCAGGGGCACAGATACGCAGTATTTT

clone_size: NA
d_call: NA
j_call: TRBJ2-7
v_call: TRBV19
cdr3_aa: CASSTRYRSSYEQYF
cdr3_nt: TGTGCCAGTAGTACGAGATACAGGAGCTCCTACGAGCAGTACTTC

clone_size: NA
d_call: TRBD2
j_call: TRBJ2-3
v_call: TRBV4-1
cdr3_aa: CASSQMEASGGRTDTQYF
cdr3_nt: TGCGCCAGCAGCCAGATGGAGGCTAGCGGGGGGCGCACAGATACGCAGTATTTT

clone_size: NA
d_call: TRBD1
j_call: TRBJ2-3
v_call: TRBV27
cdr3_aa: CASSLRQGADTQYF
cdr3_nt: TGTGCCAGCAGTTTAAGACAGGGTGCAGATACGCAGTATTTT

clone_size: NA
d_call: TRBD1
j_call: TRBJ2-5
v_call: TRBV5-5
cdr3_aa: CASSFGDRTTTETQYF
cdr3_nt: TGTGCCAGCAGCTTCGGGGACAGGACGACGACGGAGACCCAGTACTTC

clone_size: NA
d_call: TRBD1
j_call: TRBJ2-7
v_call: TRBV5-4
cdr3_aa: CASSLEGAKYEQYF
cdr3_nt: TGTGCCAGCAGCTTGGAGGGGGCGAAGTACGAGCAGTACTTC

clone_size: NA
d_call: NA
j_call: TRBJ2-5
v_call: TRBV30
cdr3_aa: CAWSLFFPYQETQYF
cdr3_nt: TGTGCCTGGAGTCTCTTTTTCCCTTACCAAGAGACCCAGTACTTC

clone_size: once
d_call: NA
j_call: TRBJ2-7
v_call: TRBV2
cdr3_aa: CASSDRIKPYEQYF
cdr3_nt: TGTGCCAGCAGTGACAGGATTAAACCCTACGAGCAGTACTTC

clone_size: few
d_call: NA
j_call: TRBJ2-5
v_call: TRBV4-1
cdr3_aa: CASSQSGETQYF
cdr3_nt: TGCGCCAGCAGCCAATCGGGGGAGACCCAGTACTTC

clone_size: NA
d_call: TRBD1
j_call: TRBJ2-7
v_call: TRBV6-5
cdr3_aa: CASSLLRTGGYEQYF
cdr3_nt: TGTGCCAGCAGTCTACTCAGGACAGGTGGCTACGAGCAGTACTTC

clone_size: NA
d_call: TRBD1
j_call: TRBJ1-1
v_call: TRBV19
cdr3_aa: CASSMWTGVTEAFF
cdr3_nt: TGTGCCAGTAGTATGTGGACAGGGGTTACTGAAGCTTTCTTT

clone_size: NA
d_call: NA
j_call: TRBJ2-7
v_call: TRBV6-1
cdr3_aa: CASSLMLAEYEQYF
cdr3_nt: TGTGCCAGCAGCCTGATGCTGGCGGAGTACGAGCAGTACTTC

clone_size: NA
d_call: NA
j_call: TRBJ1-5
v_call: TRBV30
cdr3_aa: CAWSVRAGQPQHF
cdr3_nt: TGTGCCTGGAGTGTAAGGGCAGGGCAGCCCCAGCATTTT

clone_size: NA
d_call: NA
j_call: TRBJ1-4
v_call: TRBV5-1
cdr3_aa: CASSRTDNEKLFF
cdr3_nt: TGCGCCAGCAGCCGGACAGATAATGAAAAACTGTTTTTT

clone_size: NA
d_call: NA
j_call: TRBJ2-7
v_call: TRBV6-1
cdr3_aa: CASRSTGYEQYF
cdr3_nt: TGTGCCAGCAGATCAACAGGCTACGAGCAGTACTTC

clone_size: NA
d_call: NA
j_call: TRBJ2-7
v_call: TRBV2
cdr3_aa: CASRGLPGYEQYF
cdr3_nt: TGTGCCAGCCGGGGACTGCCAGGGTACGAGCAGTACTTC

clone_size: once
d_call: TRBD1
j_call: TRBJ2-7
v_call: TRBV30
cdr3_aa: CAWSIGQELHEQYF
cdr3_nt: TGTGCCTGGAGTATCGGACAGGAGCTCCACGAGCAGTACTTC

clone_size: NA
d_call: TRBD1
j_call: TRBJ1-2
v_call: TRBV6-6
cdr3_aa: CATTGGAYGYTF
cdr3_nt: TGTGCCACCACAGGGGGCGCGTATGGCTACACCTTC

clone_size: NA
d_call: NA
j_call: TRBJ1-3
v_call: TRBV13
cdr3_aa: CASSHRAGNTIYF
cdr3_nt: TGTGCCAGCAGCCACAGGGCTGGAAACACCATATATTTT

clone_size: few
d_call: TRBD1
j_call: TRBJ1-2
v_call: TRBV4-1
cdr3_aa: CASSQYRGDNYGYTF
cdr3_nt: TGCGCCAGCAGCCAATACAGGGGGGATAACTATGGCTACACCTTC

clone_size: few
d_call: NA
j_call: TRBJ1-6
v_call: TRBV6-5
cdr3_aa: CASSGGNSPLHF
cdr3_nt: TGTGCCAGCAGTGGAGGAAATTCACCCCTCCACTTT

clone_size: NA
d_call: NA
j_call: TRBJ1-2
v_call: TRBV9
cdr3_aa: CASSATPLDGYTF
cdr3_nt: TGTGCCAGCAGCGCGACTCCCTTAGATGGCTACACCTTC

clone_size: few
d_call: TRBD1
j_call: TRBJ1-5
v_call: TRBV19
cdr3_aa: CASSPSGTGIHFSNQPQHF
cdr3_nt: TGTGCCAGTAGTCCTTCTGGGACAGGGATCCACTTTAGCAATCAGCCCCAGCATTTT

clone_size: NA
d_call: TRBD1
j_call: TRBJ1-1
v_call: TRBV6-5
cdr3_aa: CASSYSQGMNTEAFF
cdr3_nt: TGTGCCAGCAGTTACTCACAGGGGATGAACACTGAAGCTTTCTTT

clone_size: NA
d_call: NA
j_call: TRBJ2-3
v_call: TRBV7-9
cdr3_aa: CASSRAFGTDTQYF
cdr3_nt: TGTGCCAGCAGCCGCGCATTCGGCACAGATACGCAGTATTTT

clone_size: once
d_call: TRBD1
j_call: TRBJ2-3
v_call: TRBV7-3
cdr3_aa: CASSPQGASTDTQYF
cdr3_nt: TGTGCCAGCAGCCCACAGGGGGCTAGCACAGATACGCAGTATTTT

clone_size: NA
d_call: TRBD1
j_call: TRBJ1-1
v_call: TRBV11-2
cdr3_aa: CASSLGQGAEAFF
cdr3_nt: TGTGCCAGCAGTTTGGGACAGGGCGCTGAAGCTTTCTTT

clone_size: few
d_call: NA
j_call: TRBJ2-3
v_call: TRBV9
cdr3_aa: CASSVRVRDTQYF
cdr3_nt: TGTGCCAGCAGCGTGAGGGTTCGGGATACGCAGTATTTT

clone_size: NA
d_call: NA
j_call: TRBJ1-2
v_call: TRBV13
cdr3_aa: CASSLDGNYGYTF
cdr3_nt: TGTGCCAGCAGCCTCGACGGGAACTATGGCTACACCTTC

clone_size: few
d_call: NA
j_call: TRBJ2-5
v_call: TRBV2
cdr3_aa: CASNVGERETQYF
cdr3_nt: TGTGCCAGCAATGTAGGAGAACGAGAGACCCAGTACTTC

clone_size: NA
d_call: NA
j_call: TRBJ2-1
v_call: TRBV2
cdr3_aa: CASSLTVSSYNEQFF
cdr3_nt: TGTGCCAGCAGTTTGACAGTAAGCTCCTACAATGAGCAGTTCTTC

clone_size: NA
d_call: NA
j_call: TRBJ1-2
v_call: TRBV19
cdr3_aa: CASREGGGYGYTF
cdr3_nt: TGTGCCAGTAGGGAGGGTGGAGGATATGGCTACACCTTC

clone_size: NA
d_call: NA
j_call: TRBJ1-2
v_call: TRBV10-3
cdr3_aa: CAISVTSQEGGYGYTF
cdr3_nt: TGTGCCATCAGTGTAACCAGTCAAGAAGGAGGCTATGGCTACACCTTC

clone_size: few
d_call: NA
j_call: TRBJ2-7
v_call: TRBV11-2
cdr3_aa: CASSLDQYGSMYEQYF
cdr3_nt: TGTGCCAGCAGCTTAGATCAATATGGGAGCATGTACGAGCAGTACTTC